A single T cell receptor beta chain is shown here with its context. These data come from a study of T-cell reconstitution after alpha-beta-depleted transplantation in children. Construction of the TCRbeta library involved unique molecular identifiers. From the PCR reads, TCRdb called clonotypes with MiXCR, one entry per CDR3 protein. The repertoire has about 610,000 distinct CDR3 sequences, roughly 10% of them found once; the top ten carry less than 5%. Germline-derived CDR1 and CDR2 are SQVTM and ANQGSEA. V was clipped by 6 bases and J by 1 base, with 14 bases between them. The CDR3 length is 14 residues.

The TCR comes from a human donor who donated a stem cell graft to a child with acute myeloid leukemia. V usage is TRBV29-1 and J usage is TRBJ2-3; D is perhaps TRBD2 (5 bases). This material consisted of PBMCs from the stem cell graft donor, taken from the stem cell graft. The CDR3 nucleotides are TGCAGCGTCATGGGGAGAGTCCGCACAGATACGCAGTATTTT. It translates to CSVMGRVRTDTQYF.